The entry below gives a single TCR beta chain sequence along with its context. Its specificity is unknown. The sample comes from a study of T cells expressing NK-cell markers. Study-level information: Seven of the eight sequenced donors were HCMV-seropositive; one was seronegative.

No DNA is given; TCRdb re-called the 5' RACE reads and lists each CDR3 protein once. This table holds fewer than 400,000 distinct CDR3 sequences. The germline V gene encodes CDR1 MNHEY and CDR2 SMNVEV (reference sequence). The CDR3 is 15 amino acids. General study results and limits: NKG2C+ dominant clonotype frequencies in a handful of donors were roughly 1.0-7.5% of CD8+ T cells.

The J gene is TRBJ2-3, the V gene TRBV27; TCRdb indicates TRBD2, and absent DNA this call remains unverified. This receptor was taken from a woman between 45 and 60 years old in good health. The sample taken for sequencing was blood T cells: a sorted CD56 or NKG2C T cell subset, CD4+ or CD8+ T cells, or bulk PBMC T cells (not recorded which). CDR3: CASSLVSGRQDTQYF.